This passage covers 4 T cell receptor beta chains from one sample sequenced in a study of cytomegalovirus exposure and HLA in healthy donors (dated by TCRdb to about 2017). Libraries came from the immunoSEQ multiplex PCR assay. Entries here come from immuneACCESS through TCRdb and include only in-frame sequences with V and J called. Some clones fail to appear in such tables; in the studies checked, an unresolved V gene covers under half of the shortfall, and the cause of the remainder is unknown. The sample has fewer than 150,000 clones on record, around 90% of them singletons. Of the sample, approximately 7.5% is held by the ten largest clones. The sequencing sample was made of PBMCs. All receptors derive from a woman aged 18-29 years in good health and CMV-seropositive.

The chain joins TRBV6-6 to TRBJ2-1; D is perhaps TRBD2 (7 bases). CDR1 and CDR2 from the germline V gene are MNHNY and SVGAGI (reference sequence). This CDR3 spans 14 amino acids. Deletions cut 8 bases from V and 5 bases from J, with 16 bases between. CDR3 sequence (DNA): TGTGCCAGCGGGGACTACCAGGGGAACAATGAGCAGTTCTTC. It translates to CASGDYQGNNEQFF.

This chain joins TRBV6-5 and TRBJ2-3; 8 bases agree with TRBD2. CDR1 is MNHEY, CDR2 SVGAGI, per germline. V shed 3 bases and J 1 base; nucleotides not matched to a gene: 3. The length of the CDR3 is 15 residues. The CDR3 loop reads CASSYSGVGTDTQYF. The CDR3 DNA follows: TGTGCCAGCAGTTATAGCGGGGTGGGCACAGATACGCAGTATTTT.

The gene calls are TRBV30 and TRBJ2-3; maybe TRBD2 (5 bases). The germline V gene encodes CDR1 GTSNPN and CDR2 SVGIG (reference sequence). The CDR3 spans 14 residues. V was clipped by 2 bases and J by 1 base, with 10 bases between them. CDR3 bases: TGTGCCTGGAGTCTGTATAGCGGCACAGATACGCAGTATTTT. Its translation is CAWSLYSGTDTQYF.

This clone was counted once. The chain has TRBV18 and TRBJ1-4; 9 positions match TRBD1. Per the germline V gene, CDR1 is KGHSH and CDR2 is LQKENI. V lost 5 bases to trimming and J lost 0 bases; unmatched junction nucleotides: 7. This CDR3 is built from 17 residues. In nucleotides, the CDR3 is TGTGCCAGCTCATCCCGACAGGGGGTTGCAACTAATGAAAAACTGTTTTTT. Translation gives CASSSRQGVATNEKLFF.